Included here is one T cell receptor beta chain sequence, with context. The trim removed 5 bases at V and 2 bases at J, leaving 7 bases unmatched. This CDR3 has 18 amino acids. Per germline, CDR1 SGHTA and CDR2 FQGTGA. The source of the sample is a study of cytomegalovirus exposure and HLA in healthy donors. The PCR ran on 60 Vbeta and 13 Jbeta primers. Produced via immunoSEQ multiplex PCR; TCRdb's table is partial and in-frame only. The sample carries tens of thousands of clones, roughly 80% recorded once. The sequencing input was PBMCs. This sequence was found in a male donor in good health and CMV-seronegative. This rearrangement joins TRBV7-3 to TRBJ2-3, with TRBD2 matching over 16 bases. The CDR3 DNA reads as TGTGCCAGCAGCCCGGGACTAGCGGGGGGGACCTACACAGATACGCAGTATTTT. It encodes CASSPGLAGGTYTDTQYF. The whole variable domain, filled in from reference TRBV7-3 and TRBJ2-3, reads GAGVSQTPSNKVTEKGKYVELRCDPISGHTALYWYRQSLGQGPEFLIYFQGTGAADDSGLPNDRFFAVRPEGSVSTLKIQRTERGDSAVYLCASSPGLAGGTYTDTQYFGPGTRLTVL.